This T cell receptor (beta chain) was sequenced in a study of cytotoxic CD8 clonotypes in ibrutinib-treated CLL. Study-wide results and limits: The times at which samples were taken varied between sustained-remission and progressing patients.

In the case of this clone: Its target is not known.

Assay: immunoSEQ multiplex PCR; the TCRdb copy retains only in-frame clones and omits some. The sample includes 200,000 to 250,000 clones, 70% of them seen just once. Germline V gene lookup returns CDR1 MGHDK and CDR2 SYGVNS. V lost 6 bases to trimming and J lost 6 bases; unmatched junction nucleotides: 12. The CDR3 contains 16 residues. The V and J genes are TRBV25-1 and TRBJ2-2; 8 nucleotides agree with TRBD2. The sequencing here drew on PBMCs, taken after 24 months of ibrutinib treatment. The sequence came from a human donor with chronic lymphocytic leukemia. The CDR3 nucleotides read TGTGCCAGCAGCCCCCGGGGAGCGGGAGTGTCCGGGGAGCTGTTTTTT. This codes for CASSPRGAGVSGELFF.